This T cell receptor (beta chain) was recovered during a study of T cell clonality in common variable immunodeficiency. Heparinized whole blood, roughly 5 to 9 ml, came from each donor. This clone was seen many times. The sequenced fragment ends 3 residues before the CDR3 boundary, so the rest is inferred from the germline J gene. CDR1 KGHSH and CDR2 LQKENI come from the germline V gene. The CDR3 has 18 amino acids. V lost 3 bases, J lost 2 bases, and 21 bases lay in between. Data came from immunoSEQ multiplex PCR; TCRdb stores just in-frame clones and leaves some out. Singletons are absent from the sample, which has about 33,000 clones.

The chain employs TRBV18 and TRBJ2-3, with D possibly called TRBD1 or TRBD2 (5 bases each). The sequenced material came from peripheral blood mononuclear cells. This TCR was sampled from a person between 18 and 75 years old in good health. CDR3 loop: CASSPRGAEVSFTDTQYF. The part of the CDR3 DNA that was read is TGTGCCAGCTCACCGAGGGGCGCGGAGGTATCATTCACAGATACG. The entire variable domain, with the rest obtained from reference TRBV18 and TRBJ2-3, is as follows: NAGVMQNPRHLVRRRGQEARLRCSPMKGHSHVYWYRQLPEEGLKFMVYLQKENIIDESGMPKERFSAEFPKEGPSILRIQQVVRGDSAAYFCASSPRGAEVSFTDTQYFGPGTRLTVL.